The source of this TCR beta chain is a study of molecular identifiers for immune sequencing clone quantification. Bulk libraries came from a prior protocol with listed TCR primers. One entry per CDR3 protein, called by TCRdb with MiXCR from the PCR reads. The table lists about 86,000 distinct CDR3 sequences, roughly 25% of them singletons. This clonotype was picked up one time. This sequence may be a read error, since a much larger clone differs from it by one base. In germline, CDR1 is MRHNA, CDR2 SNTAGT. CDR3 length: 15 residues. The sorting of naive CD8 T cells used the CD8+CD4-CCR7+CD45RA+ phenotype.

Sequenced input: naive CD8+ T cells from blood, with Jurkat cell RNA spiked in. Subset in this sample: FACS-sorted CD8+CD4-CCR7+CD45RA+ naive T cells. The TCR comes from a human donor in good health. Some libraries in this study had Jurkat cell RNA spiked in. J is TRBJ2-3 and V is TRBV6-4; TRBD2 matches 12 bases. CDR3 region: CTSSETSGGPDTQYF. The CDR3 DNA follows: TGTACCAGCAGTGAGACTAGCGGGGGCCCAGATACGCAGTATTTT.